This T cell receptor (beta chain) was found in a study of blood T cells in healthy people across ages. PCR was performed a second time for roughly 7 to 12 cycles using a sample-barcoded 5' primer and a J-beta primer mix. A single record per CDR3 protein comes from TCRdb applying MiXCR to the 5' RACE reads. This sample yields some 890,000 distinct CDR3 sequences, of which about 29% are seen a single time; about 10% belongs to the top ten. V lost 4 bases, J lost 5 bases, and 20 bases lay in between. This CDR3 region has 16 residues. This same sample was also part of a study on T cells of mothers and their children. That source notes: The entire RNA extract went into cDNA synthesis at approximately 1.5 ug per 15 ul. T cell clones that were persistent and microchimeric went undetected.

This sequence was found in a middle-aged woman in good health. The source material was blood. V and J are TRBV12-3 or TRBV12-4 and TRBJ1-2; possibly TRBD1 for D (6 bases). The CDR3 region is CASSSDSLRSPYGYTF. CDR3 nucleotides: TGTGCCAGCAGTTCGGACAGCCTTAGATCACCGTATGGCTACACCTTC.